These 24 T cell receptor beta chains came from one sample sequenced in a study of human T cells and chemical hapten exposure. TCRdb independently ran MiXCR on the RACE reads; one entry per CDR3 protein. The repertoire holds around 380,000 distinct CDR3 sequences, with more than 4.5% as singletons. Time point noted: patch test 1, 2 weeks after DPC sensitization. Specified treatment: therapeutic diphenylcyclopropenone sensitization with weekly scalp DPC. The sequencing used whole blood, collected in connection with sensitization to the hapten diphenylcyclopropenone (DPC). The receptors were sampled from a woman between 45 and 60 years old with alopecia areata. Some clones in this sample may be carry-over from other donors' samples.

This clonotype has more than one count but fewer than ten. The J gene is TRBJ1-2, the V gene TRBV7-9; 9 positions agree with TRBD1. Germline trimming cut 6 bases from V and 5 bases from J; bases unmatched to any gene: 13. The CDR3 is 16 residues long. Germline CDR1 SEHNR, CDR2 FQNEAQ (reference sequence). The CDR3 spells CASSGTGGSSSYGYTF. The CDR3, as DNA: TGTGCCAGCAGTGGAACAGGGGGCTCTTCTTCTTATGGCTACACCTTC. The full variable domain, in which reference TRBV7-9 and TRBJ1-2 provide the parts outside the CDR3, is DTGVSQNPRHKITKRGQNVTFRCDPISEHNRLYWYRQTLGQGPEFLTYFQNEAQLEKSRLLSDRFSAERPKGSFSTLEIQRTEQGDSAMYLCASSGTGGSSSYGYTFGSGTRLTVV.

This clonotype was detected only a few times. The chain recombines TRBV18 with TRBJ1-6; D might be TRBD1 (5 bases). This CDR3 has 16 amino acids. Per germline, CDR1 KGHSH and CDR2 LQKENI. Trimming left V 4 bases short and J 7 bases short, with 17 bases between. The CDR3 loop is CASSLGTGRTNSPLHF. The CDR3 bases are TGTGCCAGCTCACTTGGGACGGGACGAACGAATTCACCCCTCCACTTT. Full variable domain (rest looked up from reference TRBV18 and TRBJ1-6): NAGVMQNPRHLVRRRGQEARLRCSPMKGHSHVYWYRQLPEEGLKFMVYLQKENIIDESGMPKERFSAEFPKEGPSILRIQQVVRGDSAAYFCASSLGTGRTNSPLHFGNGTRLTVT.

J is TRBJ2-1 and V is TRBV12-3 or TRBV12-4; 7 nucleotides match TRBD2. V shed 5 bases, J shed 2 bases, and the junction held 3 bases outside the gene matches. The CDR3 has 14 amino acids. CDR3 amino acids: CASSPGGPYNEQFF. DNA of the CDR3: TGTGCCAGCAGTCCGGGGGGACCCTACAATGAGCAGTTCTTC.

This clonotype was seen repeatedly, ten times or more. The CDR3 is CASSLDRALNSPLHF. CDR3 coding DNA: TGTGCCAGCAGCTTAGACAGGGCGCTTAATTCACCCCTCCACTTT. The chain joins TRBV7-2 to TRBJ1-6, with a tentative D call TRBD1 (6 bases). There are 15 residues in the CDR3. Germline V gives CDR1 SGHTA, CDR2 FQGNSA. V lost 1 base and J lost 6, with 10 bases in between.

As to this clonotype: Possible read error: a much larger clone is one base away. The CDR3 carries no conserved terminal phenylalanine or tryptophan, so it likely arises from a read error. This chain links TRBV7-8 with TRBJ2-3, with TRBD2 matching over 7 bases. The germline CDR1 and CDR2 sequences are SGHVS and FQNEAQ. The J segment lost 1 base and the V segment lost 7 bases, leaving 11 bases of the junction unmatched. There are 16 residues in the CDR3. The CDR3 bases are TGTGCCAGCACCCTAGTAGGGCTAGCGGGCACAGATACGCAGTATTCT. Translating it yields CASTLVGLAGTDTQYS.

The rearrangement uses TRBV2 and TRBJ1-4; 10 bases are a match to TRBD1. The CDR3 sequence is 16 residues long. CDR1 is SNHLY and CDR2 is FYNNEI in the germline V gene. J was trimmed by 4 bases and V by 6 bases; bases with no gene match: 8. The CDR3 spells CASRKTGGIVNEKLFF. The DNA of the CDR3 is TGTGCCAGCAGGAAGACAGGGGGCATCGTTAATGAAAAACTGTTTTTT.

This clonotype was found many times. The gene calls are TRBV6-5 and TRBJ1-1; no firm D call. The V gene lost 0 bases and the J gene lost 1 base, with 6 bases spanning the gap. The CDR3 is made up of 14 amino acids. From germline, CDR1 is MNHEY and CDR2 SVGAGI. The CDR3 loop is CASSYSGENTEAFF. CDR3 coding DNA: TGTGCCAGCAGTTACTCCGGAGAGAACACTGAAGCTTTCTTT.

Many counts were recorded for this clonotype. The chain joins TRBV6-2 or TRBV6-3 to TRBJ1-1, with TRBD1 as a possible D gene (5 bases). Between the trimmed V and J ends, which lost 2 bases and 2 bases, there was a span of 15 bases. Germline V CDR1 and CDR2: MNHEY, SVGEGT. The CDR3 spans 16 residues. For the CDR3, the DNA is TGTGCCAGCAGTTACCCCAGGGTACTAACCAACACTGAAGCTTTCTTT. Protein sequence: CASSYPRVLTNTEAFF.

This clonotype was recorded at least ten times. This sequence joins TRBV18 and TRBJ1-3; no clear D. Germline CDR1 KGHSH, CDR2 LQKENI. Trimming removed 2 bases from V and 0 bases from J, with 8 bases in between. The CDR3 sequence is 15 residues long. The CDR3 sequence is CASSPKHSSGNTIYF. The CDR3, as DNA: TGTGCCAGCTCACCAAAGCACTCCTCTGGAAACACCATATATTTT. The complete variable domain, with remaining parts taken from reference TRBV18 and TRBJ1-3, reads NAGVMQNPRHLVRRRGQEARLRCSPMKGHSHVYWYRQLPEEGLKFMVYLQKENIIDESGMPKERFSAEFPKEGPSILRIQQVVRGDSAAYFCASSPKHSSGNTIYFGEGSWLTVV.

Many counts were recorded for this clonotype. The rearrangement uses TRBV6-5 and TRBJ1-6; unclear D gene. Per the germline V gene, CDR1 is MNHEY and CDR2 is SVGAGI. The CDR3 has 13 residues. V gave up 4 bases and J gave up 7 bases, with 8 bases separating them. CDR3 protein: CASSSRLNSPLHF. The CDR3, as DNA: TGTGCCAGCAGTTCTCGGTTGAATTCACCCCTCCACTTT.

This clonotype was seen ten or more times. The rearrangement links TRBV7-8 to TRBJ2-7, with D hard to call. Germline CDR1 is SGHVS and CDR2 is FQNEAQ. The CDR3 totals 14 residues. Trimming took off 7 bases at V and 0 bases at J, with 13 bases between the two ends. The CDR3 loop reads CASTEEGSSYEQYF. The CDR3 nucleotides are TGTGCCAGCACCGAAGAAGGTAGCTCCTACGAGCAGTACTTC.

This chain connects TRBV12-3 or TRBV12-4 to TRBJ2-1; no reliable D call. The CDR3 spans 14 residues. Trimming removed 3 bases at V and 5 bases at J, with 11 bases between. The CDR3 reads CASSLGLGHNEQFF. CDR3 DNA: TGTGCCAGCAGTTTGGGGTTGGGCCACAATGAGCAGTTCTTC.

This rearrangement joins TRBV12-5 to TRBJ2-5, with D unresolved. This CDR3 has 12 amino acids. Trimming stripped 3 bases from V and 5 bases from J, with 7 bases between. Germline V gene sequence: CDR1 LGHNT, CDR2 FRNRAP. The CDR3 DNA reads TGTGCTAGTGGTTTACGAAGGGAGACCCAGTACTTC. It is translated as CASGLRRETQYF. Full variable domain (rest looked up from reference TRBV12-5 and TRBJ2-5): DARVTQTPRHKVTEMGQEVTMRCQPILGHNTVFWYRQTMMQGLELLAYFRNRAPLDDSGMPKDRFSAEMPDATLATLKIQPSEPRDSAVYFCASGLRRETQYFGPGTRLLVL.

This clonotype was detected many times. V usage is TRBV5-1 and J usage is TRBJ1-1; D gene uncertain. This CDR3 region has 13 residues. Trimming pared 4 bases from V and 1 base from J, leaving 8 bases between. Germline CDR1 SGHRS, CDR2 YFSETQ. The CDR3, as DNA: TGCGCCAGCAGCCGTGAAGGGAACACTGAAGCTTTCTTT. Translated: CASSREGNTEAFF.

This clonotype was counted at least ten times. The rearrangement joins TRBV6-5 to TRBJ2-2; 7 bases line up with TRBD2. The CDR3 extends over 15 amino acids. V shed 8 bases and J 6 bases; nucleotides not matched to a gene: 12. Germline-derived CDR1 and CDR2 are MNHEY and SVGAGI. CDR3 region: CASHSGHLKAGELFF. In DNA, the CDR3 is TGTGCCAGCCATAGCGGGCACTTGAAGGCCGGGGAGCTGTTTTTT.

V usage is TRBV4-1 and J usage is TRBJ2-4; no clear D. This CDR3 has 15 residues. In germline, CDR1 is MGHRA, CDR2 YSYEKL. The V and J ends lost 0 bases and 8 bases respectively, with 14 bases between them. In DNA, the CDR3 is TGCGCCAGCAGCCAAGAACCCCCGCAGGCCGACATTCAGTACTTC. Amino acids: CASSQEPPQADIQYF.

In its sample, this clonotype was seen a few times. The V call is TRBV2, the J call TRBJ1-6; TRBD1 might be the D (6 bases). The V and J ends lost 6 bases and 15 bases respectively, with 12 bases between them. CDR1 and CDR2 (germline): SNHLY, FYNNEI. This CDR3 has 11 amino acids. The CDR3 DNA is TGTGCCAGCAGCGACAGGTTCCTCCTCCACTTT. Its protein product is CASSDRFLLHF.

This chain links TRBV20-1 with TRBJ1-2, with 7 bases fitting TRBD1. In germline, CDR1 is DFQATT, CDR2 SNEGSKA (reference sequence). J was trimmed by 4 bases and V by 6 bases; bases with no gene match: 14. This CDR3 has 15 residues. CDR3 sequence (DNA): TGCAGTGCCAGATCGACGGGACAGACTTTCTATGGCTACACCTTC. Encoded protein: CSARSTGQTFYGYTF.

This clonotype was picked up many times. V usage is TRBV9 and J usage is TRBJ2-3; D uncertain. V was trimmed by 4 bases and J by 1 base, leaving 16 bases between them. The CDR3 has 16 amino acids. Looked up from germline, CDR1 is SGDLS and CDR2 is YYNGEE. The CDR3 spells CASSPSRAARTDTQYF. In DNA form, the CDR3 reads TGTGCCAGCAGCCCCTCCCGGGCAGCCCGCACAGATACGCAGTATTTT.

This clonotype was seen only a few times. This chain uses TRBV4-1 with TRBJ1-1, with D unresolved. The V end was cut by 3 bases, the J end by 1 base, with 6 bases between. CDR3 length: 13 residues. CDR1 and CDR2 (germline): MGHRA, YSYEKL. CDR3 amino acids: CASSHAPNTEAFF. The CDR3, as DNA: TGCGCCAGCAGCCACGCCCCGAACACTGAAGCTTTCTTT.

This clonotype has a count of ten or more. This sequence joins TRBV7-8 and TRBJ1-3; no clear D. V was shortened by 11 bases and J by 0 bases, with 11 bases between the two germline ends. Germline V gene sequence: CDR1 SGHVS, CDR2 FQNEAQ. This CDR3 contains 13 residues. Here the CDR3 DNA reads TGTGCCGCGGGCCGCAGCTCTGGAAACACCATATATTTT. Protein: CAAGRSSGNTIYF. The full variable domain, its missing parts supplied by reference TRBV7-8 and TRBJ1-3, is GAGVSQSPRYKVAKRGQDVALRCDPISGHVSLFWYQQALGQGPEFLTYFQNEAQLDKSGLPSDRFFAERPEGSVSTLKIQRTQQEDSAVYLCAAGRSSGNTIYFGEGSWLTVV.

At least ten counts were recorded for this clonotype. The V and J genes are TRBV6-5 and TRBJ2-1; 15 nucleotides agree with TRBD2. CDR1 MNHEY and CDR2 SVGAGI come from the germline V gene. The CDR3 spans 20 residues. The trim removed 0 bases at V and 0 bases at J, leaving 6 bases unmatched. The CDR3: CASSYSQGLAGGRSYNEQFF. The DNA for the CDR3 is TGTGCCAGCAGTTACTCGCAGGGACTAGCGGGAGGTCGCTCCTACAATGAGCAGTTCTTC.

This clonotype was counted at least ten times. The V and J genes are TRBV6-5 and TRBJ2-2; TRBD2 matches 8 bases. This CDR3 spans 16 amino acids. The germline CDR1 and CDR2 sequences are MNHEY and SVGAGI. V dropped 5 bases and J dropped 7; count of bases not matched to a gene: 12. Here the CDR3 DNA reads TGTGCCAGCAGTGCCCCCCGAGCGGGAGTTTTCGGGGAGCTGTTTTTT. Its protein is CASSAPRAGVFGELFF.

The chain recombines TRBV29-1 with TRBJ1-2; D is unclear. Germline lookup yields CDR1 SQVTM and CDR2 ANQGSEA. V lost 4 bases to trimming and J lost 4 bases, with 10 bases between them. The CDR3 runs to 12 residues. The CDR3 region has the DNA TGCAGCGTTGCCGAGACGGGCTATGGCTACACCTTC. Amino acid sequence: CSVAETGYGYTF.